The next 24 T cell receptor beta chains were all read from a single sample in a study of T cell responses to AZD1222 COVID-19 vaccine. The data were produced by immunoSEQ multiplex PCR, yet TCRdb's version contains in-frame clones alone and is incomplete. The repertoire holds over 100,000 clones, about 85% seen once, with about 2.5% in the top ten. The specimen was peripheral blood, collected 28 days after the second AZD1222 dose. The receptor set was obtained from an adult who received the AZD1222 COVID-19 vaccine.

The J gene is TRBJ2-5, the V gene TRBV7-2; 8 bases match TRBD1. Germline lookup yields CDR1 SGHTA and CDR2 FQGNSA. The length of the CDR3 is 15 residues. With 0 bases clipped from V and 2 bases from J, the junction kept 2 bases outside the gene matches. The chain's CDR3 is CASSLAGTGQETQYF. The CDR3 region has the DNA TGTGCCAGCAGCTTAGCGGGGACAGGACAAGAGACCCAGTACTTC.

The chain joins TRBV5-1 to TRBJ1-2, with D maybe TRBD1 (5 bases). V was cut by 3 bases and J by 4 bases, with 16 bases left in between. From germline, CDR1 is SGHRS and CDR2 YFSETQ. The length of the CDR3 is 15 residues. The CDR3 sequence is CASSSGTPGIYGYTF. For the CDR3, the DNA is TGCGCCAGCAGCTCCGGGACTCCCGGGATCTATGGCTACACCTTC.

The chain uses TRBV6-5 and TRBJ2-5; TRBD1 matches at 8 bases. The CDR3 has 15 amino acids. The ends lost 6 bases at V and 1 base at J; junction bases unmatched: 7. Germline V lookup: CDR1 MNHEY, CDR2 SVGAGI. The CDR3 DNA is TGTGCCAGCAGCCGGACAGGGAATGGCCAAGAGACCCAGTACTTC. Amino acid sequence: CASSRTGNGQETQYF.

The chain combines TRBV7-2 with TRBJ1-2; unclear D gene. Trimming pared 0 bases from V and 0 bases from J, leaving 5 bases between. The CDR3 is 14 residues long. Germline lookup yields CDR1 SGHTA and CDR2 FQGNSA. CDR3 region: CASSLAQPNYGYTF. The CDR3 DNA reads TGTGCCAGCAGCTTAGCGCAACCTAACTATGGCTACACCTTC.

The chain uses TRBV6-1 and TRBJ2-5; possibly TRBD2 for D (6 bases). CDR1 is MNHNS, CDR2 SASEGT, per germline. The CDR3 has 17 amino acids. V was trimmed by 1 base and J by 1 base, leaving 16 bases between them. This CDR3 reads CASSEGVPSSGQETQYF. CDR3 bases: TGTGCCAGCAGTGAAGGGGTCCCGAGTAGCGGCCAAGAGACCCAGTACTTC.

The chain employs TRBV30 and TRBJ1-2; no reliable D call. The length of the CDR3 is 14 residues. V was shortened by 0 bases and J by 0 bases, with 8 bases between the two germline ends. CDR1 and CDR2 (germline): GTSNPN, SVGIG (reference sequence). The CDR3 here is CAWSVSGTNYGYTF. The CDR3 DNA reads TGTGCCTGGAGTGTGTCGGGGACTAACTATGGCTACACCTTC. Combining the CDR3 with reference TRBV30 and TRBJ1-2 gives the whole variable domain SQTIHQWPATLVQPVGSPLSLECTVEGTSNPNLYWYRQAAGRGLQLLFYSVGIGQISSEVPQNLSASRPQDRQFILSSKKLLLSDSGFYLCAWSVSGTNYGYTFGSGTRLTVV.

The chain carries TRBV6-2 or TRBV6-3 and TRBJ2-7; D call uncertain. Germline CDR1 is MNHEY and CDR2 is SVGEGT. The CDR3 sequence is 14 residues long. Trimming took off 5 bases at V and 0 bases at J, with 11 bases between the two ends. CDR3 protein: CASSGTSSSYEQYF. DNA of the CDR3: TGTGCCAGCAGTGGCACATCGAGCTCCTACGAGCAGTACTTC.

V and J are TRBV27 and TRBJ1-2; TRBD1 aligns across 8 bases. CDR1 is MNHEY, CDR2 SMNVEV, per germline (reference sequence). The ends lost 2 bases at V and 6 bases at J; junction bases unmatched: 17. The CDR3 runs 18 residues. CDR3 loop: CASSLTFGTGQGWDGYTF. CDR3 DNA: TGTGCCAGCAGTTTAACGTTCGGGACAGGCCAAGGATGGGATGGCTACACCTTC.

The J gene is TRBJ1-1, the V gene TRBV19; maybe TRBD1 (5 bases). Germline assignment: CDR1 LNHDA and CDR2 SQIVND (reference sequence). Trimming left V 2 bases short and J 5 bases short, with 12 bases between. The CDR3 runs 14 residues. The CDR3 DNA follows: TGTGCCAGTAGTATAACAGGCGCCGGTACTGAAGCTTTCTTT. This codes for CASSITGAGTEAFF.

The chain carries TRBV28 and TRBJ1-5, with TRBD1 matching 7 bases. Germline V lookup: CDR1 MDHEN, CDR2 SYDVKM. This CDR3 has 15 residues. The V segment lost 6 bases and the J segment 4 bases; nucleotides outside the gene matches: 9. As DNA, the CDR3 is TGTGCCAGCAGGACGGAGTCAGGGGGAAATCAGCCCCAGCATTTT. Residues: CASRTESGGNQPQHF.

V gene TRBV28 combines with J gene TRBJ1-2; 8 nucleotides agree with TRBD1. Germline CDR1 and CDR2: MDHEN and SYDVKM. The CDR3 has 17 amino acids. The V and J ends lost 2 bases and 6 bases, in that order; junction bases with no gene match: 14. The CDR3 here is CASSLSGASDRGNGYTF. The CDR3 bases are TGTGCCAGCAGTTTAAGTGGAGCCTCAGACAGGGGCAATGGCTACACCTTC.

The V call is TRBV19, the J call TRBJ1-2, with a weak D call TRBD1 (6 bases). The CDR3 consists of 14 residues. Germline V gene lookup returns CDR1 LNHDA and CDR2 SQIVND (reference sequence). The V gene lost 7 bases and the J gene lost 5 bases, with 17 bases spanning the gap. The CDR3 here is CASTQGRSGYGYTF. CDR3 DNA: TGTGCCAGTACCCAGGGGAGAAGTGGTTATGGCTACACCTTC.

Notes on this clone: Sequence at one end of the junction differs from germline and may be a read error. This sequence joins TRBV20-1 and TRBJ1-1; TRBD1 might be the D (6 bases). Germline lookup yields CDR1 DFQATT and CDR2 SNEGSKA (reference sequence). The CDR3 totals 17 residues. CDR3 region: CNASEGGRVRPGTEAFF. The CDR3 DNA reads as TGCAATGCTAGTGAGGGGGGCAGGGTCCGTCCTGGCACTGAAGCTTTCTTT.

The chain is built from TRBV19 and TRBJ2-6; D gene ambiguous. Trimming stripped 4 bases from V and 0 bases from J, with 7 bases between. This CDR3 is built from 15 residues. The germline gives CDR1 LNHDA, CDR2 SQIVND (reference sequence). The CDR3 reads CASSTQNSGANVLTF. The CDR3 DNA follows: TGTGCCAGTAGTACACAGAACTCTGGGGCCAACGTCCTGACTTTC.

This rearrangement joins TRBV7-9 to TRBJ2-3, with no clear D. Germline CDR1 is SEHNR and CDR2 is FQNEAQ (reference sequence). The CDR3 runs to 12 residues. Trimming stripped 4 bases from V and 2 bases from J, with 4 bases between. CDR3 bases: TGTGCCAGCAGCTACCCCACAGATACGCAGTATTTT. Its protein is CASSYPTDTQYF.

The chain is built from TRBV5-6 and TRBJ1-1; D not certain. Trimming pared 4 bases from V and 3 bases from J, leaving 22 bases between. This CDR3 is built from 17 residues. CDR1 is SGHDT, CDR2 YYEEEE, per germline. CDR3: CASSAPGTFLGYTEAFF. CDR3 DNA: TGTGCCAGCAGCGCCCCGGGAACATTCCTGGGATACACTGAAGCTTTCTTT.

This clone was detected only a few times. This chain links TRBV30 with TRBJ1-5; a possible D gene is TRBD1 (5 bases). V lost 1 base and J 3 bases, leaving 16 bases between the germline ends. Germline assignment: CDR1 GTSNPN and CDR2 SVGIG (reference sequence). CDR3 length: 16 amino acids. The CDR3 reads CAWSANRDRNNQPQHF. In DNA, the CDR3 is TGTGCCTGGAGTGCAAATCGCGACAGAAACAATCAGCCCCAGCATTTT.

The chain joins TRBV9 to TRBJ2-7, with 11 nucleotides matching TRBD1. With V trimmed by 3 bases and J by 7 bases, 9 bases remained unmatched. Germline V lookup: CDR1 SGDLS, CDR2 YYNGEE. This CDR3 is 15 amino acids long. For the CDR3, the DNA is TGTGCCAGCAGCGCCTCAGGACAGGGGGCGATTGAGCAGTACTTC. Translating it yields CASSASGQGAIEQYF.

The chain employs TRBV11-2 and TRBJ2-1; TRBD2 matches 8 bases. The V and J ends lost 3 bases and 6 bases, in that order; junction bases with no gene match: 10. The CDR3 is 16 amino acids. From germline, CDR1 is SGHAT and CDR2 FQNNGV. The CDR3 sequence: CASSFRGAGAINEQFF. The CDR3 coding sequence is TGTGCCAGCAGCTTTAGGGGAGCGGGGGCCATCAATGAGCAGTTCTTC.

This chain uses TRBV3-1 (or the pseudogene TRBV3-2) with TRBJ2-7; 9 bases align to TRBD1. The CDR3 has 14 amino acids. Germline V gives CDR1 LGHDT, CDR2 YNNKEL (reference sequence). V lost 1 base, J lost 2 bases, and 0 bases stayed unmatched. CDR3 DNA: TGTGCCAGCAGCCAAGGGACAGGGGCCTACGAGCAGTACTTC. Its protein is CASSQGTGAYEQYF.

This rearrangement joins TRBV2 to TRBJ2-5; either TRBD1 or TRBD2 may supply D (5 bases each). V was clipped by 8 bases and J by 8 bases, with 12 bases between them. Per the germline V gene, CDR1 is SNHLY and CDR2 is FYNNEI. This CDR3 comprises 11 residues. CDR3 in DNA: TGTGCCAGCGGGGTCCGGGACACCCAGTACTTC. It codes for CASGVRDTQYF.

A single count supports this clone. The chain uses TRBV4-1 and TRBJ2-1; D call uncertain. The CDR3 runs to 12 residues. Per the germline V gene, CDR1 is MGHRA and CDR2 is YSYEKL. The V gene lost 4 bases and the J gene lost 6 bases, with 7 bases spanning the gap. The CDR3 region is CASSLYANEQFF. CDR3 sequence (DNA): TGCGCCAGCAGCCTGTACGCCAATGAGCAGTTCTTC.

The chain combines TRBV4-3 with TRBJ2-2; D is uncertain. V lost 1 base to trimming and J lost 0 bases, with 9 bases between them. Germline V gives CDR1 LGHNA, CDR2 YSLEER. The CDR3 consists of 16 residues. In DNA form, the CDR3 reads TGCGCCAGCAGCCAAGGGACCACCTCGAACACCGGGGAGCTGTTTTTT. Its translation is CASSQGTTSNTGELFF.

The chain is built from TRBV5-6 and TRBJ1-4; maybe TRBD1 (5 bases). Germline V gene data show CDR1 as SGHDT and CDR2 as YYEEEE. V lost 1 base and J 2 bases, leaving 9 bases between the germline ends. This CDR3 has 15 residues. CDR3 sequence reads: CASSLPTATNEKLFF. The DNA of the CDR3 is TGTGCCAGCAGCTTGCCGACAGCTACTAATGAAAAACTGTTTTTT.